A single sample gave rise to the 21 T cell receptor beta chains below, sequenced in a study of CD8 T cells in ankylosing spondylitis. Study-wide points: What seemed typical of ankylosing spondylitis blood was a TCR beta motif built from about 8 highly homologous variants.

TCRdb re-derived calls from the 5' RACE reads in MiXCR, one entry per CDR3 protein. The sample gives around 770,000 distinct CDR3 sequences, around 11% of which show up once; approximately 0.5% is in the top ten. Their antigen targets remain unknown. Sequencing input: blood, either unsorted or a sorted T cell fraction (not recorded which). The receptor source for this set is a male donor with ankylosing spondylitis.

The chain links TRBV5-4 to TRBJ2-3; D possibly corresponds to TRBD2 (6 bases). V lost 4 bases to trimming and J lost 2 bases, with 14 bases between them. Germline V gene lookup returns CDR1 SGHNT and CDR2 YYREEE (reference sequence). This CDR3 comprises 15 residues. CDR3 loop: CASSKGRYDTDTQYF. CDR3 DNA: TGTGCCAGCAGCAAGGGGAGGTACGACACAGATACGCAGTATTTT.

This clonotype was observed a handful of times. This chain joins TRBV5-1 and TRBJ2-5; TRBD2 aligns across 13 bases. Germline V gene sequence: CDR1 SGHRS, CDR2 YFSETQ. This CDR3 comprises 17 residues. After removal of 3 bases from V and 2 bases from J, the junction contained 7 bases not matched to a gene. As DNA, the CDR3 is TGCGCCAGCAGCTGGCCCCAACTAGCGGGAGGGCAAGAGACCCAGTACTTC. It translates to CASSWPQLAGGQETQYF.

The chain links TRBV12-3 or TRBV12-4 to TRBJ2-3; D possibly corresponds to TRBD1 (5 bases). The CDR3 is 11 amino acids. The CDR3 region has the DNA TGTGGGGTGGGGCCTTCAAGGGCGCAGTATTTT. This encodes CGVGPSRAQYF.

The chain joins TRBV20-1 to TRBJ2-1; the D is unclear. V lost 6 bases, J lost 6 bases, and 18 bases lay in between. The CDR3 sequence is 14 residues long. The germline gives CDR1 DFQATT, CDR2 SNEGSKA (reference sequence). CDR3 DNA sequence: TGCAGTGCAGACGACTCCTTGGGTACCAATGAGCAGTTCTTC. Amino acids: CSADDSLGTNEQFF.

The J gene is TRBJ1-4, the V gene TRBV30; D unclear. Germline V gene sequence: CDR1 GTSNPN, CDR2 SVGIG (reference sequence). CDR3 size: 13 residues. V gave up 2 bases and J gave up 5 bases, with 9 bases separating them. This CDR3 reads CAWSIRTNEKLFF. In nucleotides, the CDR3 is TGTGCCTGGAGTATCCGAACGAATGAAAAACTGTTTTTT.

This clonotype has a count of ten or more. J is TRBJ2-1 and V is TRBV29-1; D remains ambiguous. The CDR3 is 12 amino acids. V lost 3 bases, J lost 6 bases, and 9 bases lay in between. The germline gives CDR1 SQVTM, CDR2 ANQGSEA. The CDR3: CSVDFTGNEQFF. CDR3 bases: TGCAGCGTTGATTTCACCGGCAATGAGCAGTTCTTC.

The rearrangement joins TRBV20-1 to TRBJ2-7; D gene ambiguous. The CDR3 consists of 14 residues. V lost 1 base, J lost 2 bases, and 12 bases lay in between. Germline loops: CDR1 DFQATT, CDR2 SNEGSKA (reference sequence). CDR3 protein: CSARGGTLAYEQYF. The CDR3, as DNA: TGCAGTGCTAGAGGAGGCACGTTGGCCTACGAGCAGTACTTC.

This clonotype was observed a few times. The chain carries TRBV28 and TRBJ2-7; 10 nucleotides agree with TRBD2. Trimming took 5 bases from V and 5 from J; bases not matched to a gene: 9. The germline gives CDR1 MDHEN, CDR2 SYDVKM. The CDR3 consists of 15 residues. CDR3 nucleotides: TGTGCCAGCAGTACCCCTAGCGGGAGACGTGACGAGCAGTACTTC. Amino acids: CASSTPSGRRDEQYF.

This chain joins TRBV9 and TRBJ2-7; 7 nucleotides match TRBD1. J was trimmed by 3 bases and V by 4 bases; bases with no gene match: 7. The CDR3 consists of 14 residues. Germline V CDR1 and CDR2: SGDLS, YYNGEE. The CDR3 DNA reads TGTGCCAGCAGCTCCGAGGGGGACAGCTACGAGCAGTACTTC. This sequence encodes CASSSEGDSYEQYF.

This clonotype came up a few times. The chain is built from TRBV5-1 and TRBJ2-3; D remains unclear. This CDR3 region has 14 residues. Looked up from germline, CDR1 is SGHRS and CDR2 is YFSETQ. The V end lost 1 base, the J end lost 5 bases, and 11 bases lay between the germline ends. CDR3 in amino acids: CASSLTQTEDTQYF. In DNA, the CDR3 is TGCGCCAGCAGCTTGACCCAGACTGAAGATACGCAGTATTTT. The whole variable domain, remainder taken from reference TRBV5-1 and TRBJ2-3, is KAGVTQTPRYLIKTRGQQVTLSCSPISGHRSVSWYQQTPGQGLQFLFEYFSETQRNKGNFPGRFSGRQFSNSRSEMNVSTLELGDSALYLCASSLTQTEDTQYFGPGTRLTVL.

The chain combines TRBV6-1 with TRBJ2-3; TRBD2 agrees at 11 bases. The CDR3 sequence is 15 residues long. CDR1 is MNHNS, CDR2 SASEGT, per germline. Trimming removed 6 bases from V and 4 bases from J; junction bases left unmatched: 6. In DNA form, the CDR3 reads TGTGCCAGCAGCCTACTAGCGGGAGTCTCAGATACGCAGTATTTT. It specifies CASSLLAGVSDTQYF.

This clonotype occurred many times. CDR3 region: CSPQAPGIANNEQFF. In DNA, the CDR3 is TGCAGTCCCCAGGCCCCGGGGATAGCGAACAATGAGCAGTTCTTC. The rearrangement joins TRBV20-1 to TRBJ2-1, with a tentative D call TRBD2 (5 bases). Germline V gene data show CDR1 as DFQATT and CDR2 as SNEGSKA (reference sequence). Trimming shortened V by 8 bases and J by 5 bases, and 22 bases separated the two germline ends. The CDR3 is 15 residues long.

V usage is TRBV25-1 and J usage is TRBJ1-1; possible D gene TRBD1, 5 bases. Germline V gene data show CDR1 as MGHDK and CDR2 as SYGVNS. This CDR3 spans 16 amino acids. The V gene lost 4 bases and the J gene lost 1 base, with 16 bases spanning the gap. The CDR3 loop reads CASSALSQGANTEAFF. CDR3 sequence (DNA): TGTGCCAGCAGTGCTTTGTCGCAGGGAGCGAACACTGAAGCTTTCTTT.

Ten or more counts support this clonotype. The chain has TRBV7-2 and TRBJ2-7; the D is unclear. The CDR3 totals 13 residues. Germline V gene lookup returns CDR1 SGHTA and CDR2 FQGNSA. Between the trimmed V and J ends, which lost 2 bases and 4 bases, there was a span of 9 bases. The CDR3 protein is CASSLKEGYEQYF. The CDR3 nucleotides read TGTGCCAGCAGCTTAAAAGAAGGGTACGAGCAGTACTTC.

A few counts support this clonotype. The rearrangement joins TRBV20-1 to TRBJ2-7, with D unclear. The V end lost 5 bases, the J end lost 7 bases, and 18 bases lay between the germline ends. The CDR3 runs to 13 residues. Germline V CDR1 and CDR2: DFQATT, SNEGSKA (reference sequence). The CDR3 nucleotides read TGCAGTGCTGACCTAGTACAAGGTGGTGAGCAGTACTTC. Translating gives CSADLVQGGEQYF.

The chain couples TRBV28 to TRBJ2-3; D is possibly TRBD2 (7 bases). The V end was cut by 4 bases, the J end by 4 bases, with 12 bases between. Germline-derived CDR1 and CDR2 are MDHEN and SYDVKM. This CDR3 region has 14 residues. In DNA form, the CDR3 reads TGTGCCAGCAGTTCACCGGGGGGCCCAGATACGCAGTATTTT. It codes for CASSSPGGPDTQYF. Full variable domain (remainder filled in from reference TRBV28 and TRBJ2-3): DVKVTQSSRYLVKRTGEKVFLECVQDMDHENMFWYRQDPGLGLRLIYFSYDVKMKEKGDIPEGYSVSREKKERFSLILESASTNQTSMYLCASSSPGGPDTQYFGPGTRLTVL.

The chain employs TRBV6-5 and TRBJ1-2; TRBD1 matches at 7 bases. There are 16 residues in the CDR3. From germline, CDR1 is MNHEY and CDR2 SVGAGI. The V and J ends lost 5 bases and 8 bases, in that order; junction bases with no gene match: 17. CDR3 nucleotide sequence: TGTGCCAGCAGTCTCTCGGGACCCGACAGGGATTGGGGCTACACCTTC. Translating gives CASSLSGPDRDWGYTF.

The rearrangement joins TRBV2 to TRBJ1-4; 7 bases match TRBD1. Germline trimming cut 2 bases from V and 17 bases from J; bases unmatched to any gene: 5. Germline V gene lookup returns CDR1 SNHLY and CDR2 FYNNEI. This CDR3 contains 11 residues. CDR3 protein: CASSESGQVFF. DNA for the CDR3: TGTGCCAGCAGTGAAAGCGGACAGGTCTTTTTT.

This clonotype came up a few times. The chain has TRBV27 and TRBJ2-2; D is perhaps TRBD2 (5 bases). The germline gives CDR1 MNHEY, CDR2 SMNVEV (reference sequence). CDR3 length: 14 residues. V lost 9 bases to trimming and J lost 0 bases, with 11 bases between them. This CDR3 is CASGRSANTGELFF. The CDR3 coding sequence is TGTGCCAGTGGACGTAGCGCGAACACCGGGGAGCTGTTTTTT.

There are a few counts of this clonotype. V gene TRBV5-1 combines with J gene TRBJ2-1, with D tentatively TRBD1 (6 bases). Germline CDR1 and CDR2: SGHRS and YFSETQ. V lost 0 bases to trimming and J lost 7 bases, with 14 bases between them. This CDR3 spans 15 amino acids. CDR3 DNA sequence: TGCGCCAGCAGCTTGGAAACAGGGAATAGGAATGAGCAGTTCTTC. Protein: CASSLETGNRNEQFF.

This chain joins TRBV9 and TRBJ2-2, with D maybe TRBD1 (5 bases). Trimming pared 3 bases from V and 6 bases from J, leaving 24 bases between. Germline CDR1 reads SGDLS; CDR2 reads YYNGEE. This CDR3 contains 18 residues. The CDR3, as DNA: TGTGCCAGCAGCGCCCCCCACAGGAGAACCCTTCGACCCGGGGAGCTGTTTTTT. Protein sequence: CASSAPHRRTLRPGELFF. Drawing the rest from reference TRBV9 and TRBJ2-2, the complete variable domain is DSGVTQTPKHLITATGQRVTLRCSPRSGDLSVYWYQQSLDQGLQFLIQYYNGEERAKGNILERFSAQQFPDLHSELNLSSLELGDSALYFCASSAPHRRTLRPGELFFGEGSRLTVL.